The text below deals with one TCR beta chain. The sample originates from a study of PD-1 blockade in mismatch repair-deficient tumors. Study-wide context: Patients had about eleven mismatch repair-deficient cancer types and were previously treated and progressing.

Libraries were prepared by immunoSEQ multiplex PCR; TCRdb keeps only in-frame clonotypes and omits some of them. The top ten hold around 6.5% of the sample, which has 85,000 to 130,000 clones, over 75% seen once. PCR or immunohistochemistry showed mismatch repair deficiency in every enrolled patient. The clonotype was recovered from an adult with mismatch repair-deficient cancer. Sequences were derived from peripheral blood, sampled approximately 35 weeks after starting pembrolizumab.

The CDR3 region is CASSLVQGYTGELFF. In DNA form, the CDR3 reads TGTGCCAGCAGCTTAGTTCAGGGATACACCGGGGAGCTGTTTTTT. This rearrangement joins TRBV7-2 to TRBJ2-2; a weak D match, TRBD1 (5 bases). This CDR3 contains 15 residues. V gave up 1 base and J gave up 3 bases, with 9 bases separating them. CDR1 SGHTA and CDR2 FQGNSA come from the germline V gene.